These 13 T cell receptor beta chains were sequenced from one sample in a study of T cell responses to AZD1222 COVID-19 vaccine. TCRdb's copy holds only in-frame clones and misses some; the assay was immunoSEQ multiplex PCR. Of some 100,000 clones in the sample, about nine tenths were seen once. Specimen: peripheral blood, collected on day 0 of AZD1222 vaccination. These receptors all stem from an adult in good health.

This chain connects TRBV21-1 to TRBJ1-2; the table's D call, TRBD1, has no DNA check behind it. TRBV21-1 represents a pseudogene. The CDR3 is 14 residues long. The chain's CDR3 is CASSFRTGGCGYTF. CDR3 nucleotides: TGTGCCAGCAGCTTCCGGACAGGGGGCTGTGGCTACACCTTC.

The chain combines TRBV27 with TRBJ1-1; 8 bases fit TRBD1. The CDR3 length is 14 residues. J gave up 5 bases and V 0 bases, and 2 bases lay outside the gene matches. The germline V gene encodes CDR1 MNHEY and CDR2 SMNVEV (reference sequence). CDR3 in amino acids: CASSLSRQGTEAFF. The CDR3 DNA follows: TGTGCCAGCAGTTTATCGAGACAGGGGACTGAAGCTTTCTTT.

The genes are TRBV5-1 and TRBJ1-2; no clear D gene. In germline, CDR1 is SGHRS, CDR2 YFSETQ. There are 14 residues in the CDR3. Between the trimmed V and J ends, which lost 4 bases and 4 bases, there was a span of 14 bases. CDR3 DNA: TGCGCCAGCAGCCCCGGTAGGGAGGCCTATGGCTACACCTTC. Translated, it gives CASSPGREAYGYTF.

This clone showed up just a few times. The V gene is TRBV10-3, the J gene TRBJ2-2, with 12 bases aligning to TRBD2. CDR1 and CDR2 (germline): ENHRY, SYGVKD. Losses at the gene ends were 10 bases for V and 1 base for J; bases not matched to a gene: 7. CDR3 length: 16 residues. CDR3 amino acids: CATHGTSGRNTGELFF. CDR3 in DNA: TGTGCCACGCACGGGACTAGCGGGCGGAACACCGGGGAGCTGTTTTTT.

CDR3 nucleotides: TGTGCCAGCAGCCCCCAGGGACGGTACTATGGCTACACCTTC. Protein product: CASSPQGRYYGYTF. V and J are TRBV13 and TRBJ1-2; D might be TRBD1 (5 bases). V lost 5 bases and J lost 3, with 13 bases in between. The CDR3 is made up of 14 amino acids. Germline V gene data show CDR1 as PRHDT and CDR2 as FYEKMQ (reference sequence).

The rearrangement joins TRBV19 to TRBJ2-3; 8 bases are shared with TRBD1. This CDR3 spans 14 amino acids. The germline CDR1 and CDR2 sequences are LNHDA and SQIVND (reference sequence). J gave up 4 bases and V 6 bases, and 6 bases lay outside the gene matches. CDR3 DNA sequence: TGTGCCAGTAGCCCAGGGGGCCTTGCAGATACGCAGTATTTT. The encoded protein is CASSPGGLADTQYF.

The chain is built from TRBV2 and TRBJ1-1; 10 nucleotides line up with TRBD1. The V gene's germline CDR1 is SNHLY and CDR2 FYNNEI. The CDR3 runs 16 residues. J lost 6 bases, V lost 4 bases, and 11 bases had no gene match. The CDR3 here is CASSVFSTGGGAEAFF. The DNA for the CDR3 is TGTGCCAGCAGTGTATTTTCGACAGGGGGCGGGGCTGAAGCTTTCTTT. Complete variable domain (other parts from reference TRBV2 and TRBJ1-1): EPEVTQTPSHQVTQMGQEVILRCVPISNHLYFYWYRQILGQKVEFLVSFYNNEISEKSEIFDDQFSVERPDGSNFTLKIRSTKLEDSAMYFCASSVFSTGGGAEAFFGQGTRLTVV.

The chain has TRBV6-5 and TRBJ2-7, with 7 bases lining up with TRBD2. CDR1 is MNHEY and CDR2 is SVGAGI in the germline V gene. Germline trimming cut 6 bases from V and 3 bases from J; bases unmatched to any gene: 2. This CDR3 region has 12 residues. Written as DNA, the CDR3 is TGTGCCAGCAGAGGCGGGGGCTACGAGCAGTACTTC. This sequence encodes CASRGGGYEQYF.

This rearrangement joins TRBV27 to TRBJ1-6; a weak D match, TRBD1 (5 bases). V lost 5 bases and J 3 bases, leaving 11 bases between the germline ends. This CDR3 contains 15 residues. Germline V CDR1 and CDR2: MNHEY, SMNVEV (reference sequence). The CDR3 nucleotides read TGTGCCAGCAGTCCGTTGACAGACTATAATTCACCCCTCCACTTT. Protein: CASSPLTDYNSPLHF.

The J gene is TRBJ1-5, the V gene TRBV4-2, with no clear D. V was cut by 1 base and J by 5 bases, with 12 bases left in between. CDR1 and CDR2 (germline): LGHNA, YNFKEQ. This CDR3 contains 15 residues. The CDR3 DNA follows: TGTGCCAGCAGCCAAGCGGTAGGAGGGCATCAGCCCCAGCATTTT. Translating gives CASSQAVGGHQPQHF.

This clone was detected only a few times. The chain couples TRBV19 to TRBJ2-2; the match to TRBD1 covers 7 bases. The trim removed 10 bases at V and 2 bases at J, leaving 7 bases unmatched. Germline assignment: CDR1 LNHDA and CDR2 SQIVND (reference sequence). CDR3 length: 14 residues. The CDR3 here is CATFDRANTGELFF. The DNA for the CDR3 is TGTGCCACCTTTGACAGGGCCAACACCGGGGAGCTGTTTTTT.

The rearrangement links TRBV11-2 to TRBJ2-1; D may correspond to TRBD1 or TRBD2 (5 bases each). The CDR3 totals 15 residues. CDR1 SGHAT and CDR2 FQNNGV come from the germline V gene. The germline V and J ends were trimmed by 5 bases and 5 bases, with 16 bases remaining between them. The CDR3 reads CASSPVLGTDNEQFF. For the CDR3, the DNA is TGTGCCAGCAGCCCGGTCCTCGGGACGGACAATGAGCAGTTCTTC.

The rearrangement joins TRBV14 to TRBJ2-2, with 7 nucleotides matching TRBD2. The CDR3 loop spans 17 amino acids. The V and J ends lost 0 bases and 4 bases, in that order; junction bases with no gene match: 8. Germline lookup yields CDR1 SGHDN and CDR2 FVKESK. CDR3: CASSQDVSGEGTGELFF. Here the CDR3 DNA reads TGTGCCAGCAGCCAAGATGTCTCGGGGGAGGGCACCGGGGAGCTGTTTTTT. The full variable domain, with the rest looked up from reference TRBV14 and TRBJ2-2, is EAGVTQFPSHSVIEKGQTVTLRCDPISGHDNLYWYRRVMGKEIKFLLHFVKESKQDESGMPNNRFLAERTGGTYSTLKVQPAELEDSGVYFCASSQDVSGEGTGELFFGEGSRLTVL.